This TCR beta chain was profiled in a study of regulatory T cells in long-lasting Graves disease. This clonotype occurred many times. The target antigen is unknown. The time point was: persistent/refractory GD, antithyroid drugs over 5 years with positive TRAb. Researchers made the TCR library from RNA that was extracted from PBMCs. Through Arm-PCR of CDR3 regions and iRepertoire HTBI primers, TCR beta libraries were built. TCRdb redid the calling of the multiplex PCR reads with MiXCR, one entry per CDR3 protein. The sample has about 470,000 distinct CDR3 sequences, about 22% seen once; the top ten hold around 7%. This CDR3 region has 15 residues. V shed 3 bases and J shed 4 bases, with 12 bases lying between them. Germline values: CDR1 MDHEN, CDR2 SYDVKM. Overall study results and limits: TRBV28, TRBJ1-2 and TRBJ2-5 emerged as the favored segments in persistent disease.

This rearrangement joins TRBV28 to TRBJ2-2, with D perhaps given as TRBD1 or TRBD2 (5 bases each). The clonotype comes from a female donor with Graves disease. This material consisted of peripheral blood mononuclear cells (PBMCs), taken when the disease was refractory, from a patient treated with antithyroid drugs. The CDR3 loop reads CASSFAGRATGELFF. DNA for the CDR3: TGTGCCAGCAGTTTCGCGGGCAGGGCCACCGGGGAGCTGTTTTTT. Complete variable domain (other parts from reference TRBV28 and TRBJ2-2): DVKVTQSSRYLVKRTGEKVFLECVQDMDHENMFWYRQDPGLGLRLIYFSYDVKMKEKGDIPEGYSVSREKKERFSLILESASTNQTSMYLCASSFAGRATGELFFGEGSRLTVL.